The T cell receptor (beta chain) under discussion was sequenced for a study of control samples from healthy donors and cancer patients. Produced via immunoSEQ multiplex PCR; TCRdb's table is partial and in-frame only. This sample's table reports approximately 190,000 clones. This clonotype originated in a woman aged 25-40 years in good health. Source material: blood.

The CDR3, as DNA: TGTGCCAGCAGCTTTTGGGGGGTTGGGTGGGGACAAGAGACCCAGTACTTC. This encodes CASSFWGVGWGQETQYF. V usage is TRBV11-2 and J usage is TRBJ2-5; TRBD2 is a possible D gene (6 bases). Germline V lookup: CDR1 SGHAT, CDR2 FQNNGV. V was shortened by 3 bases and J by 2 bases, with 19 bases between the two germline ends. This CDR3 is 17 amino acids long.